This passage covers 5 T cell receptor beta chains from one sample sequenced in a study of T-cell reconstitution after alpha-beta-depleted transplantation in children. Preparation of the TCRbeta library used unique molecular identifiers. TCRdb called the PCR reads again in MiXCR, with one record for every CDR3 protein. The sample shows roughly 610,000 distinct CDR3 sequences, roughly 10% of them seen only once. This specimen consisted of PBMCs from the stem cell graft donor, obtained from the stem cell graft. The origin of the receptors is a human donor who donated a stem cell graft to a child with acute myeloid leukemia.

This clonotype was observed a handful of times. The chain combines TRBV20-1 with TRBJ1-1; 9 nucleotides agree with TRBD1. The length of the CDR3 is 14 residues. Looked up from germline, CDR1 is DFQATT and CDR2 is SNEGSKA (reference sequence). V lost 6 bases, J lost 5 bases, and 10 bases stayed unmatched. The CDR3, as DNA: TGCAGTGCAACTATTCCGGGACAGGGAACTGAAGCTTTCTTT. Translation: CSATIPGQGTEAFF.

V and J are TRBV29-1 and TRBJ2-3, with 10 bases that match TRBD1. Looked up from germline, CDR1 is SQVTM and CDR2 is ANQGSEA. The length of the CDR3 is 14 residues. Trimming at V came to 6 bases and at J to 5 bases, leaving 8 bases not matched to a gene. The CDR3 coding sequence is TGCAGCGTCCTGGGACAGGGGCCTGAAGATACGCAGTATTTT. Protein sequence: CSVLGQGPEDTQYF.

The rearrangement links TRBV28 to TRBJ1-4, with unresolved D. This CDR3 spans 13 amino acids. Germline V CDR1 and CDR2: MDHEN, SYDVKM. Trimming took off 7 bases at V and 0 bases at J, with 6 bases between the two ends. The CDR3 spells CASTGTTNEKLFF. DNA for the CDR3: TGTGCCAGCACCGGAACAACTAATGAAAAACTGTTTTTT.

This clonotype was counted only a few times. The chain joins TRBV7-3 to TRBJ2-1, with 15 bases identical to TRBD2. The V segment lost 1 base and the J segment 2 bases; nucleotides outside the gene matches: 12. The CDR3 spans 21 residues. CDR1 is SGHTA and CDR2 is FQGTGA in the germline V gene. The CDR3 nucleotides read TGTGCCAGCAGCTTAATTCCGTCGCGGACTAGCGGGAGGGCCCCCTACAATGAGCAGTTCTTC. Translating gives CASSLIPSRTSGRAPYNEQFF.

The chain uses TRBV20-1 and TRBJ2-7; D is perhaps TRBD1 (5 bases). This CDR3 has 15 residues. V was cut by 1 base and J by 3 bases, with 16 bases left in between. Germline values: CDR1 DFQATT, CDR2 SNEGSKA (reference sequence). The CDR3 region has the DNA TGCAGTGCTAGAGCCCCGGCAGGGTGGAACTACGAGCAGTACTTC. Translated, it gives CSARAPAGWNYEQYF.